This paragraph reports one T cell receptor beta chain. In the source study's methods: Amplification from reference gene primers served as the basis for estimated nucleated cell counts. Sequenced by immunoSEQ multiplex PCR; TCRdb stores in-frame clones only, minus some. V, J and clone size are those of that table, while D and trimming were read from the DNA. Among 110,000 or so clones listed, over 75% were seen once. Trimming took 2 bases from V and 7 from J, leaving 9 bases between them. This CDR3 region has 14 residues. The germline CDR1 and CDR2 sequences are SGHNT and YENEEA. The sample originates from a study of blood T cell repertoires in COVID-19. Study-wide background: Sources were T cells, B-cell-depleted T cells, or PBMCs; the material itself was cDNA or gDNA.

The chain joins TRBV11-3 to TRBJ1-6, with D perhaps TRBD1 (5 bases). The clonotype originates from a man aged 45-60 years with acute or convalescent COVID-19. Sequencing was carried out using peripheral blood. CDR3 residues: CASSLTGENSPLHF. Here the CDR3 DNA reads TGTGCCAGCAGCTTAACAGGCGAGAATTCACCCCTCCACTTT. The complete variable domain, with remaining parts taken from reference TRBV11-3 and TRBJ1-6, reads EAGVVQSPRYKIIEKKQPVAFWCNPISGHNTLYWYLQNLGQGPELLIRYENEEAVDDSQLPKDRFSAERLKGVDSTLKIQPAELGDSAVYLCASSLTGENSPLHFGNGTRLTVT.